One sample yielded the 25 T cell receptor beta chains listed below, sequenced in a study of shared clonotypes between healthy human individuals. Produced via immunoSEQ multiplex PCR; TCRdb's table is partial and in-frame only. The profile covers over a million clones, with roughly 75% appearing a single time and roughly 1.5% taken by the ten largest. The sample taken for sequencing was memory CD4+ T cells sorted from blood. Subset specified: CD45RA-negative fraction. Every receptor here comes from a young man in good health.

The chain joins TRBV19 to TRBJ2-5, with D perhaps matching TRBD1 (6 bases). In germline, CDR1 is LNHDA, CDR2 SQIVND (reference sequence). V was cut by 4 bases and J by 2 bases, with 14 bases left in between. This CDR3 has 15 residues. For the CDR3, the DNA is TGTGCCAGTAGTACCCGACAGGTCGGTCAAGAGACCCAGTACTTC. Its translation is CASSTRQVGQETQYF.

This clone was detected only a few times. The chain employs TRBV5-4 and TRBJ1-1; D is unresolved. Trimming pared 2 bases from V and 1 base from J, leaving 12 bases between. The CDR3 runs 15 residues. Germline CDR1 is SGHNT and CDR2 is YYREEE (reference sequence). The CDR3 nucleotides are TGTGCCAGCAGCTTTAGTCAGAAAAGGAACACTGAAGCTTTCTTT. Translation: CASSFSQKRNTEAFF.

In the case of this clone: Other DNA sequences in the same sample also yield this CDR3. V is TRBV18 and J is TRBJ1-2; D perhaps matches TRBD1 (6 bases). Germline V gene lookup returns CDR1 KGHSH and CDR2 LQKENI. This CDR3 is built from 14 residues. With 0 bases removed from V and 4 bases from J, the gap between germline ends came to 9 bases. The CDR3 sequence: CASSPPSGAYGYTF. The CDR3 nucleotides read TGTGCCAGCTCACCACCGTCAGGGGCCTATGGCTACACCTTC. Combining the CDR3 with reference TRBV18 and TRBJ1-2 gives the whole variable domain NAGVMQNPRHLVRRRGQEARLRCSPMKGHSHVYWYRQLPEEGLKFMVYLQKENIIDESGMPKERFSAEFPKEGPSILRIQQVVRGDSAAYFCASSPPSGAYGYTFGSGTRLTVV.

V usage is TRBV30 and J usage is TRBJ1-5; 7 bases map to TRBD1. With 4 bases clipped from V and 6 bases from J, the junction kept 9 bases outside the gene matches. Germline CDR1 reads GTSNPN; CDR2 reads SVGIG (reference sequence). The CDR3 consists of 14 residues. CDR3 amino acids: CAWKGAGDSQPQHF. CDR3 in DNA: TGTGCCTGGAAGGGGGCAGGGGATAGTCAGCCCCAGCATTTT.

The CDR3 loop reads CASSDQGWYNEQFF. CDR3 nucleotide sequence: TGTGCCAGCAGCGATCAGGGTTGGTACAATGAGCAGTTCTTC. The chain has TRBV7-9 and TRBJ2-1, with a weak D call TRBD1 (5 bases). This CDR3 has 14 amino acids. Germline loops: CDR1 SEHNR, CDR2 FQNEAQ (reference sequence). V shed 5 bases and J shed 4 bases, with 12 bases lying between them.

The chain joins TRBV10-3 to TRBJ2-2; the D gene is possibly TRBD2 (5 bases). Germline CDR1 reads ENHRY; CDR2 reads SYGVKD. The CDR3 totals 12 residues. The V gene lost 10 bases and the J gene lost 6 bases, with 12 bases spanning the gap. CDR3 DNA sequence: TGTGCCACCGGGGTTCGGGCCGGGGAGCTGTTTTTT. This gives the protein CATGVRAGELFF.

The V and J genes are TRBV28 and TRBJ2-7; D gene ambiguous. V shed 7 bases and J shed 1 base, with 14 bases lying between them. The CDR3 runs to 14 residues. Germline lookup yields CDR1 MDHEN and CDR2 SYDVKM. The CDR3 DNA is TGTGCCAGCACCCAGACAACCTTGTCCTACGAGCAGTACTTC. Its translation: CASTQTTLSYEQYF.

CDR3 nucleotide sequence: TGCGCCAGCAGCCAAGAAAGGCTAGCGGCCACAGATACGCAGTATTTT. It yields the protein CASSQERLAATDTQYF. J is TRBJ2-3 and V is TRBV4-3, with 7 positions matching TRBD2. The CDR3 has 16 residues. The J segment lost 2 bases and the V segment lost 0 bases, leaving 5 bases of the junction unmatched. Looked up from germline, CDR1 is LGHNA and CDR2 is YSLEER.

There are a few counts of this clone. V gene TRBV2 combines with J gene TRBJ1-2, with D unclear. Germline assignment: CDR1 SNHLY and CDR2 FYNNEI. With 7 bases removed from V and 4 bases from J, the gap between germline ends came to 7 bases. The CDR3 covers 11 residues. The chain's CDR3 is CASKRTYGYTF. The CDR3 DNA reads TGTGCCAGCAAACGGACCTATGGCTACACCTTC.

This chain links TRBV10-2 with TRBJ2-5, with 8 bases lining up with TRBD1. V lost 11 bases, J lost 13 bases, and 18 bases stayed unmatched. Germline V lookup: CDR1 WSHSY, CDR2 SAAADI. The CDR3 is made up of 13 amino acids. CDR3 region: CAGTDGQGIGLYF. DNA of the CDR3: TGCGCCGGGACTGACGGACAGGGAATAGGTTTGTACTTC.

The chain employs TRBV2 and TRBJ2-5, with D possibly TRBD2 on 6 matching bases. In germline, CDR1 is SNHLY, CDR2 FYNNEI. The length of the CDR3 is 12 residues. V was cut by 6 bases and J by 5 bases, with 10 bases left in between. For the CDR3, the DNA is TGTGCCAGCAGGCCGGGGAGGGAGACCCAGTACTTC. Translation gives CASRPGRETQYF.

The chain recombines TRBV10-2 with TRBJ2-7, with D maybe TRBD1 (7 bases). Trimming took off 3 bases at V and 4 bases at J, with 13 bases between the two ends. The CDR3 is 14 residues long. Germline lookup yields CDR1 WSHSY and CDR2 SAAADI. The CDR3 DNA is TGCGCCAGCAGTGAAGGAGGGGGCTTATACGAGCAGTACTTC. Its protein product is CASSEGGGLYEQYF.

The chain recombines TRBV30 with TRBJ1-1; D perhaps matches TRBD1 (6 bases). V was shortened by 2 bases and J by 7 bases, with 11 bases between the two germline ends. The CDR3 spans 12 residues. CDR1 is GTSNPN, CDR2 SVGIG, per germline (reference sequence). The CDR3 loop is CAWSIQGFEAFF. As DNA, the CDR3 is TGTGCCTGGAGTATACAGGGCTTTGAAGCTTTCTTT. Using reference TRBV30 and TRBJ1-1 for the parts outside the CDR3, the full variable domain is SQTIHQWPATLVQPVGSPLSLECTVEGTSNPNLYWYRQAAGRGLQLLFYSVGIGQISSEVPQNLSASRPQDRQFILSSKKLLLSDSGFYLCAWSIQGFEAFFGQGTRLTVV.

This rearrangement joins TRBV6-1 to TRBJ2-7; D not certain. CDR1 is MNHNS and CDR2 is SASEGT in the germline V gene. Trimming left V 5 bases short and J 7 bases short, with 21 bases between. The CDR3 totals 15 residues. Written as DNA, the CDR3 is TGTGCCAGCAGTCCCGGTAGGTCTGGTGCCGGGGAGCAGTACTTC. Residues: CASSPGRSGAGEQYF.

The rearrangement joins TRBV4-2 to TRBJ1-5, with D hard to call. Germline assignment: CDR1 LGHNA and CDR2 YNFKEQ. Trimming pared 0 bases from V and 8 bases from J, leaving 8 bases between. CDR3 length: 13 residues. In nucleotides, the CDR3 is TGTGCCAGCAGCCAAGATATGGGGAAGCCCCAGCATTTT. This translates into CASSQDMGKPQHF.

This chain's CDR3 is CASSESVQGNYGYTF. For the CDR3, the DNA is TGTGCCAGCAGTGAATCGGTGCAGGGGAACTATGGCTACACCTTC. This chain uses TRBV25-1 with TRBJ1-2; perhaps TRBD1 as D (6 bases). CDR3 length: 15 amino acids. In germline, CDR1 is MGHDK, CDR2 SYGVNS. Deletions cut 1 base from V and 2 bases from J, with 11 bases between.

The chain combines TRBV28 with TRBJ2-4; either TRBD1 or TRBD2 may supply D (9 bases each). CDR3 length: 16 amino acids. The V end lost 5 bases, the J end lost 6 bases, and 20 bases lay between the germline ends. Germline lookup yields CDR1 MDHEN and CDR2 SYDVKM. The CDR3: CASSLAGSGQGNIQYF. The CDR3 region has the DNA TGTGCCAGCAGTCTAGCGGGATCGGGACAGGGAAACATTCAGTACTTC.

The V gene is TRBV7-6, the J gene TRBJ2-2; a possible D gene is TRBD1 (5 bases). The CDR3 contains 13 residues. Germline loops: CDR1 SGHVS, CDR2 FNYEAQ. V gave up 5 bases and J gave up 6 bases, with 10 bases separating them. CDR3 coding DNA: TGTGCCAGCAGCCCAGGGTGGTCCGGGGAGCTGTTTTTT. Translating it yields CASSPGWSGELFF.

Regarding this clone: This specimen includes other DNA sequences encoding the same CDR3. The rearrangement joins TRBV7-2 to TRBJ2-3, with D perhaps matching TRBD1 (5 bases). The ends were cut back, 6 bases at V and 5 bases at J, with 12 bases in the middle. Germline values: CDR1 SGHTA, CDR2 FQGNSA. The CDR3 sequence is 13 residues long. The CDR3 protein is CASSLEGVDTQYF. The CDR3 nucleotides are TGTGCCAGCAGTCTAGAAGGGGTAGATACGCAGTATTTT.

J is TRBJ2-5 and V is TRBV6-6; weak D call: TRBD2 (7 bases). CDR3 length: 14 residues. V was shortened by 8 bases and J by 9 bases, with 22 bases between the two germline ends. The germline V gene has CDR1 MNHNY and CDR2 SVGAGI (reference sequence). The CDR3 nucleotides are TGTGCCAGCGCCCCTGCGGGGGCGCGGGACGCCCAGTACTTC. Protein product: CASAPAGARDAQYF.

This chain links TRBV6-1 with TRBJ1-2, with D perhaps TRBD1 (5 bases). The length of the CDR3 is 15 residues. The germline V gene encodes CDR1 MNHNS and CDR2 SASEGT. Trimming pared 0 bases from V and 0 bases from J, leaving 8 bases between. In DNA, the CDR3 is TGTGCCAGCAGTGAAGCGCAGGGCCCTAACTATGGCTACACCTTC. It is translated as CASSEAQGPNYGYTF.

This clone was seen just once. V usage is TRBV10-3 and J usage is TRBJ2-3; TRBD2 is a possible D gene (6 bases). Trimming pared 6 bases from V and 2 bases from J, leaving 12 bases between. The germline CDR1 and CDR2 sequences are ENHRY and SYGVKD. CDR3 length: 14 amino acids. The CDR3, as DNA: TGTGCCATCAGCGACCGGGGACTCACAGATACGCAGTATTTT. Amino acids: CAISDRGLTDTQYF.

The V gene is TRBV10-3, the J gene TRBJ2-5; TRBD2 might be the D (5 bases). The ends were cut back, 3 bases at V and 4 bases at J, with 9 bases in the middle. Germline CDR1 and CDR2: ENHRY and SYGVKD. This CDR3 has 13 residues. The CDR3 nucleotides read TGTGCCATCAGTGAACGCGGGCGAGAGACCCAGTACTTC. It specifies CAISERGRETQYF.

This clone has just a few counts. The CDR3 coding sequence is TGTGCCAGCAGCTTCGGACAGGGCGGGTATGGCTACACCTTC. This sequence encodes CASSFGQGGYGYTF. The rearrangement uses TRBV5-4 and TRBJ1-2; 8 nucleotides line up with TRBD1. CDR1 SGHNT and CDR2 YYREEE come from the germline V gene (reference sequence). The CDR3 runs 14 residues. After removal of 2 bases from V and 5 bases from J, the junction contained 5 bases not matched to a gene. The full variable domain, completed using reference TRBV5-4 and TRBJ1-2, is ETGVTQSPTHLIKTRGQQVTLRCSSQSGHNTVSWYQQALGQGPQFIFQYYREEENGRGNFPPRFSGLQFPNYSSELNVNALELDDSALYLCASSFGQGGYGYTFGSGTRLTVV.

The chain is built from TRBV5-6 and TRBJ1-2, with 9 bases lining up with TRBD1. CDR3 length: 15 residues. Germline assignment: CDR1 SGHDT and CDR2 YYEEEE. Losses at the gene ends were 4 bases for V and 4 bases for J; bases not matched to a gene: 8. In DNA form, the CDR3 reads TGTGCCAGCAGCCGTCGGACAGGGGTGGGCTATGGCTACACCTTC. Protein: CASSRRTGVGYGYTF.